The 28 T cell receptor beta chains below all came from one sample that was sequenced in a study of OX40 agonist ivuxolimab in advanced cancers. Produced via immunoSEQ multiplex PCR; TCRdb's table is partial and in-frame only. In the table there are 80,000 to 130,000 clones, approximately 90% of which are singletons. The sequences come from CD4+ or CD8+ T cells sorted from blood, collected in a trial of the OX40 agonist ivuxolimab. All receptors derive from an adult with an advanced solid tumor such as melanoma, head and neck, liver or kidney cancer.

CDR3 coding DNA: TGTGCCAGCAGCGTCATTAGCGGGAGCAGCACAGATACGCAGTATTTT. Translation gives CASSVISGSSTDTQYF. The chain recombines TRBV9 with TRBJ2-3, with TRBD2 matching 9 bases. The CDR3 consists of 16 residues. V lost 2 bases, J lost 0 bases, and 4 bases stayed unmatched. Per the germline V gene, CDR1 is SGDLS and CDR2 is YYNGEE.

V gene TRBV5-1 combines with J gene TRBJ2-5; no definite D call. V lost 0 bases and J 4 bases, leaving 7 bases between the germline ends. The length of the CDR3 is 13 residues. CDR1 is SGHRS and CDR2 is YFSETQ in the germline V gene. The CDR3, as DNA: TGCGCCAGCAGCTTGGCCTTGGGAGAGACCCAGTACTTC. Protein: CASSLALGETQYF.

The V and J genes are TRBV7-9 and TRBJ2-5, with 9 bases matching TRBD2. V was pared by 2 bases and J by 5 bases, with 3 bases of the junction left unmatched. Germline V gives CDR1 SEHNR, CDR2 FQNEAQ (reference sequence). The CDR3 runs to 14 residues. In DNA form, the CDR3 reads TGTGCCAGCAGCTTATTAACTAGCGGGGAGACCCAGTACTTC. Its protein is CASSLLTSGETQYF.

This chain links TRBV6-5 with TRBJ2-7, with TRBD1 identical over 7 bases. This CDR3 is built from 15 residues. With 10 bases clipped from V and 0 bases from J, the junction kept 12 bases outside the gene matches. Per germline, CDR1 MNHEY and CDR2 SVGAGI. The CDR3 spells CATLRTGTASYEQYF. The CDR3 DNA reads TGTGCCACCCTGCGAACCGGGACAGCCTCCTACGAGCAGTACTTC.

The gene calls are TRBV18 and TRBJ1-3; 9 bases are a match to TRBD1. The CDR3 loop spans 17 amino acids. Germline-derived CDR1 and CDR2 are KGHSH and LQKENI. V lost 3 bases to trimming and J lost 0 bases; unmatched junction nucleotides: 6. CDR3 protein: CASSPRTGADSGNTIYF. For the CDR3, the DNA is TGTGCCAGCTCACCCCGGACAGGGGCGGACTCTGGAAACACCATATATTTT.

CDR3 sequence reads: CASSPNKANYGYTF. DNA for the CDR3: TGTGCCAGCAGTCCAAATAAAGCTAACTATGGCTACACCTTC. The V call is TRBV28, the J call TRBJ1-2; no definite D call. Per germline, CDR1 MDHEN and CDR2 SYDVKM. The CDR3 contains 14 residues. Trimming stripped 5 bases from V and 0 bases from J, with 10 bases between.

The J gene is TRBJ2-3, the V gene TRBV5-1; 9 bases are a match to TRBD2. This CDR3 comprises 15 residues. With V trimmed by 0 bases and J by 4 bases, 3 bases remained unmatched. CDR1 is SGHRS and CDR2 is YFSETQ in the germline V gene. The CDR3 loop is CASSLGGTSSDTQYF. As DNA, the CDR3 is TGCGCCAGCAGCTTGGGGGGGACTAGCTCAGATACGCAGTATTTT.

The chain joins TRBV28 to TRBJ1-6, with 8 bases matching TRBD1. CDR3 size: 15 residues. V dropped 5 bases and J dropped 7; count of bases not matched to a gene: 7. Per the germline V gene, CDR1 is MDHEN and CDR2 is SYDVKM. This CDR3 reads CASSAGQGLNSPLHF. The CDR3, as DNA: TGTGCCAGCAGTGCTGGACAGGGCTTAAATTCACCCCTCCACTTT.

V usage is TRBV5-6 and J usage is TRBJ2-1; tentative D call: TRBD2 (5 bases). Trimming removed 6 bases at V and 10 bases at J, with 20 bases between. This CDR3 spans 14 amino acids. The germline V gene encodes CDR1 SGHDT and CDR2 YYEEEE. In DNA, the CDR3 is TGTGCCAGCAAGCGAAGTCGTGGGCGCGGGGAGCAGTTCTTC. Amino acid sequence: CASKRSRGRGEQFF. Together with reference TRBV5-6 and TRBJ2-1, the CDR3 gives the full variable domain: DAGVTQSPTHLIKTRGQQVTLRCSPKSGHDTVSWYQQALGQGPQFIFQYYEEEERQRGNFPDRFSGHQFPNYSSELNVNALLLGDSALYLCASKRSRGRGEQFFGPGTRLTVL.

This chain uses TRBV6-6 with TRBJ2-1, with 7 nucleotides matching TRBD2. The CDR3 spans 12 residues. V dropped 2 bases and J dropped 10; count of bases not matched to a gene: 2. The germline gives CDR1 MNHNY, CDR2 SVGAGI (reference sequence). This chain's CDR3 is CASSYTGLEQFF. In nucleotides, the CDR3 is TGTGCCAGCAGTTACACGGGACTAGAGCAGTTCTTC.

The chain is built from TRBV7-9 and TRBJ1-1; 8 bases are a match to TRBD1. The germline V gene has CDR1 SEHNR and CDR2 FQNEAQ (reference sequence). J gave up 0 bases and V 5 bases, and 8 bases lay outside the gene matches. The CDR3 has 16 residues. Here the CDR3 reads CASSPTGGRMNTEAFF. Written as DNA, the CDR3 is TGTGCCAGCAGCCCCACAGGGGGGCGGATGAACACTGAAGCTTTCTTT. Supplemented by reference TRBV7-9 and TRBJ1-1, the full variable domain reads DTGVSQNPRHKITKRGQNVTFRCDPISEHNRLYWYRQTLGQGPEFLTYFQNEAQLEKSRLLSDRFSAERPKGSFSTLEIQRTEQGDSAMYLCASSPTGGRMNTEAFFGQGTRLTVV.

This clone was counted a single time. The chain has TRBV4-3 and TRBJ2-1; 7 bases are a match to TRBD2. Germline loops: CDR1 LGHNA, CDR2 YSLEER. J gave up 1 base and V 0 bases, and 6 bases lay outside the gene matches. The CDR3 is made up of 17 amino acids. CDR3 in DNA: TGCGCCAGCAGCCAAGAGGCCAGCGGGGCGTCCTACAATGAGCAGTTCTTC. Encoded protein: CASSQEASGASYNEQFF.

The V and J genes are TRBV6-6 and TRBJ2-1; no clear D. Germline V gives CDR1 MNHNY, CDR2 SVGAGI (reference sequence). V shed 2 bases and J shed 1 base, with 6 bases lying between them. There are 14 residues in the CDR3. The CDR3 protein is CASSYTRSYNEQFF. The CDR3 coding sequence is TGTGCCAGCAGTTACACGCGATCCTACAATGAGCAGTTCTTC.

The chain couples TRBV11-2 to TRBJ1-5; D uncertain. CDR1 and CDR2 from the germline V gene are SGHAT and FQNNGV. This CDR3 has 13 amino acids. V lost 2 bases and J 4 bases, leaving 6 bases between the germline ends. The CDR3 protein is CASSLTDNQPQHF. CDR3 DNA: TGTGCCAGCAGCTTAACCGATAATCAGCCCCAGCATTTT. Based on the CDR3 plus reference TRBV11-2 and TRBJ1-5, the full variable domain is EAGVAQSPRYKIIEKRQSVAFWCNPISGHATLYWYQQILGQGPKLLIQFQNNGVVDDSQLPKDRFSAERLKGVDSTLKIQPAKLEDSAVYLCASSLTDNQPQHFGDGTRLSIL.

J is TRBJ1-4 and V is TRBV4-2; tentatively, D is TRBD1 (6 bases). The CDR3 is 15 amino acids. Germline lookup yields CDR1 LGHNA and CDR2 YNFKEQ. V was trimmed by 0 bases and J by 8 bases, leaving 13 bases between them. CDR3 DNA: TGTGCCAGCAGCCAAGATTTACAGGGTTTCGAAAAACTGTTTTTT. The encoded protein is CASSQDLQGFEKLFF.

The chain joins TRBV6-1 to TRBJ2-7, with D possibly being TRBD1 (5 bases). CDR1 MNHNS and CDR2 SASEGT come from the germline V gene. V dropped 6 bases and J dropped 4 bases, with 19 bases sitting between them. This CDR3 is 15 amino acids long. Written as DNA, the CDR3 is TGTGCCAGCAGACCAACACCGGACAAGGGGTACGAGCAGTACTTC. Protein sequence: CASRPTPDKGYEQYF.

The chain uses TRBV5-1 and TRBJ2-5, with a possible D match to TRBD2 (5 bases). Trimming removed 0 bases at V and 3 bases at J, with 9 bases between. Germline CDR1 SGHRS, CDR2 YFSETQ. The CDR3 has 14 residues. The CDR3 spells CASSLAAGKETQYF. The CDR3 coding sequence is TGCGCCAGCAGCTTGGCGGCGGGCAAAGAGACCCAGTACTTC.

The CDR3 protein is CASSQGLARETQYF. CDR3 coding DNA: TGTGCCAGCAGCCAGGGACTAGCGAGAGAGACCCAGTACTTC. The chain has TRBV5-6 and TRBJ2-5, with 10 nucleotides matching TRBD2. CDR3 length: 14 residues. The V and J ends lost 4 bases and 4 bases, in that order; junction bases with no gene match: 4. The V gene's germline CDR1 is SGHDT and CDR2 YYEEEE.

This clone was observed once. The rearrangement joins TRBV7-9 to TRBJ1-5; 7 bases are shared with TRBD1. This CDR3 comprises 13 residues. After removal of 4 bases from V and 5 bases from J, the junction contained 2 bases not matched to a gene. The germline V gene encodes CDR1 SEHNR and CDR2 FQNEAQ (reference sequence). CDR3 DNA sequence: TGTGCCAGCAGCTCCACAGGGGATCAGCCCCAGCATTTT. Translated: CASSSTGDQPQHF. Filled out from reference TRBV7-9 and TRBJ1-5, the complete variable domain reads DTGVSQNPRHKITKRGQNVTFRCDPISEHNRLYWYRQTLGQGPEFLTYFQNEAQLEKSRLLSDRFSAERPKGSFSTLEIQRTEQGDSAMYLCASSSTGDQPQHFGDGTRLSIL.

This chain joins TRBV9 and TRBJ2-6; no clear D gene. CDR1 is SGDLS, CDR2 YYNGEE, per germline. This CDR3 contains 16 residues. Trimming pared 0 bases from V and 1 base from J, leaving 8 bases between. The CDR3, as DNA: TGTGCCAGCAGCGTAGGTATCTGGTCTGGGGCCAACGTCCTGACTTTC. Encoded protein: CASSVGIWSGANVLTF.

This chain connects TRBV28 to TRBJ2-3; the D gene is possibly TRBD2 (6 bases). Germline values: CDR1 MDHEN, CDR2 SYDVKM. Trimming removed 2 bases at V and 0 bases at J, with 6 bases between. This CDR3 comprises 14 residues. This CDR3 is CASSLGTSTDTQYF. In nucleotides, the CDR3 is TGTGCCAGCAGTTTAGGGACTAGCACAGATACGCAGTATTTT.

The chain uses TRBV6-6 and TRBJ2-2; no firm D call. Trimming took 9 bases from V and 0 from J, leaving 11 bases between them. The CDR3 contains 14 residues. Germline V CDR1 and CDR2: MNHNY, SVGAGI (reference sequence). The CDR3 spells CASQSPANTGELFF. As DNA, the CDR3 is TGTGCCAGTCAGAGCCCCGCGAACACCGGGGAGCTGTTTTTT.

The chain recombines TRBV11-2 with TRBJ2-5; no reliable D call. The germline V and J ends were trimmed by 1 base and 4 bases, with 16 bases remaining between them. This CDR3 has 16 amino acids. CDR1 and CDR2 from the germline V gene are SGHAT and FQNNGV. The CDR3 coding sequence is TGTGCCAGCAGCTTAGGACTTCGATTCGAGCTAGAGACCCAGTACTTC. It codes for CASSLGLRFELETQYF.

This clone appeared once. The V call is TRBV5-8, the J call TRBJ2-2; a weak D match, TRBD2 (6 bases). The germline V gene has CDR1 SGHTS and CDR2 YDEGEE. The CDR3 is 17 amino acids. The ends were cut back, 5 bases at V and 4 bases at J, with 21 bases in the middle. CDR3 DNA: TGTGCCAGCAGTCGACGGGCGGGGCGAGAGGGCACCGGGGAGCTGTTTTTT. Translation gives CASSRRAGREGTGELFF. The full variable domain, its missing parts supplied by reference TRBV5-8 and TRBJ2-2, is EAGVTQSPTHLIKTRGQQATLRCSPISGHTSVYWYQQALGLGLQFLLWYDEGEERNRGNFPPRFSGRQFPNYSSELNVNALELEDSALYLCASSRRAGREGTGELFFGEGSRLTVL.

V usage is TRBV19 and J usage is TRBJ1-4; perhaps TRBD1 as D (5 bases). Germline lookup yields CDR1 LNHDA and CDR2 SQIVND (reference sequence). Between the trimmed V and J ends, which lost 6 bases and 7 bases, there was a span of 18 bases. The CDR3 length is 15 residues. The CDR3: CASSKGLLGGEKLFF. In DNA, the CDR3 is TGTGCCAGTAGCAAGGGACTCCTGGGAGGTGAAAAACTGTTTTTT.

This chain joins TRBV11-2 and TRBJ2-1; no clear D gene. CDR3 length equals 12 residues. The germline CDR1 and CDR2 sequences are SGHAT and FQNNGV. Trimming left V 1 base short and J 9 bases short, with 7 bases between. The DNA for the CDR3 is TGTGCCAGCAGCTTAGGGGTGTCTGAGCAGTTCTTC. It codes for CASSLGVSEQFF.

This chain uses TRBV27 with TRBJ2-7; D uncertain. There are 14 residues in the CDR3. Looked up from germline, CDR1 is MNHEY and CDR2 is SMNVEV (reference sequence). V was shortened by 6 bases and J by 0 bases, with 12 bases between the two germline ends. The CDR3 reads CASRPTVYSYEQYF. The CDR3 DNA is TGTGCCAGCAGGCCTACAGTGTACTCCTACGAGCAGTACTTC.

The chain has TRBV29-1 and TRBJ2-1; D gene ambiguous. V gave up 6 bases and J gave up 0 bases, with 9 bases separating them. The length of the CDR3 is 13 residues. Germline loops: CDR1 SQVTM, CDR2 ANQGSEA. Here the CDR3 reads CSVIQSSYNEQFF. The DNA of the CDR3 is TGCAGCGTGATACAGAGCTCCTACAATGAGCAGTTCTTC.